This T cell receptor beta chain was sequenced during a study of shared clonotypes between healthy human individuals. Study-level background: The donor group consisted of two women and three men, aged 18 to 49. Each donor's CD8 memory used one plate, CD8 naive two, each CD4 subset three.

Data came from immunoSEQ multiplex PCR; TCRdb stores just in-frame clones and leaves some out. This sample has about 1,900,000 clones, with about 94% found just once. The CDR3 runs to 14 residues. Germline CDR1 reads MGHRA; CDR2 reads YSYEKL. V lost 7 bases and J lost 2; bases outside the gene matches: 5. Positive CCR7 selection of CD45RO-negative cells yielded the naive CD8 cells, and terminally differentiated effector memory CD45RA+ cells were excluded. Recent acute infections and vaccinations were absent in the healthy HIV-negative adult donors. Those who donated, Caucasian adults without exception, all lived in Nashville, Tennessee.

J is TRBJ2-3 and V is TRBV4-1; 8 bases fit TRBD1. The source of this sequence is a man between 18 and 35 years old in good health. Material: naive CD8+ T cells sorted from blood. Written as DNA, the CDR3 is TGCGCCAGCAAGGACAGGGTCTCCACAGATACGCAGTATTTT. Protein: CASKDRVSTDTQYF.